The 30 T cell receptor beta chains below come from one sample, sequenced in a study of Graves' ophthalmopathy and Graves' hyperthyroidism. Beta-chain TCR CDR3 regions were amplified from RNA transcripts. The first round was an RT-PCR with HTBI primers, and the second round was a multiplex PCR. From the multiplex PCR reads, TCRdb called clonotypes with MiXCR, one entry per CDR3 protein. The table has about 500,000 distinct CDR3 sequences, 35% to 40% seen once; the top ten hold about 4.2%. Material for sequencing was peripheral blood or thyroid tissue (not recorded which). Receptors were obtained from an adult man with Graves' hyperthyroidism.

In its sample, this clonotype was seen many times. V is TRBV20-1 and J is TRBJ1-1, with a possible D match to TRBD1 (5 bases). Trimming took off 0 bases at V and 8 bases at J, with 13 bases between the two ends. This CDR3 is 13 amino acids long. CDR1 DFQATT and CDR2 SNEGSKA come from the germline V gene (reference sequence). CDR3 coding DNA: TGCAGTGCTAGAGAGCCCCGGGACGGAGAAGCTTTCTTT. Its protein product is CSAREPRDGEAFF.

This clonotype showed up many times. The chain combines TRBV20-1 with TRBJ1-2; D is unresolved. The CDR3 has 15 amino acids. Trimming took 3 bases from V and 3 from J, leaving 17 bases between them. In germline, CDR1 is DFQATT, CDR2 SNEGSKA (reference sequence). For the CDR3, the DNA is TGCAGTGCTAGGGGTGGGGTAAAGGGCTACTATGGCTACACCTTC. It specifies CSARGGVKGYYGYTF.

This clonotype was observed at least ten times. The V call is TRBV15, the J call TRBJ1-5, with D possibly matching TRBD1 (6 bases). Germline CDR1 reads LNHNV; CDR2 reads YYDKDF (reference sequence). The CDR3 is made up of 15 amino acids. Trimming took off 0 bases at V and 2 bases at J, with 8 bases between the two ends. The CDR3 spells CATSRDPGGNQPQHF. The CDR3 bases are TGTGCCACCAGCAGAGATCCAGGGGGCAATCAGCCCCAGCATTTT.

A remark on this clonotype: This may stem from a read error, because a much larger clone lies one nucleotide away. V usage is TRBV7-2 and J usage is TRBJ2-7; 9 nucleotides agree with TRBD2. Germline V lookup: CDR1 SGHTA, CDR2 FQGNSA. This CDR3 has 15 residues. Germline trimming cut 6 bases from V and 3 bases from J; bases unmatched to any gene: 9. The CDR3: CASRSRAAGGYEQYF. The CDR3 nucleotides read TGTGCCAGCAGATCAAGGGCAGCGGGAGGCTACGAGCAGTACTTC.

This rearrangement joins TRBV20-1 to TRBJ2-7; a weak D match, TRBD2 (5 bases). Germline V gives CDR1 DFQATT, CDR2 SNEGSKA (reference sequence). Between the trimmed V and J ends, which lost 6 bases and 2 bases, there was a span of 14 bases. The length of the CDR3 is 13 residues. The CDR3 loop reads CSAPMGVPYEQYF. CDR3 DNA sequence: TGCAGTGCCCCTATGGGAGTACCCTACGAGCAGTACTTC.

This clonotype appeared a few times. This chain uses TRBV7-6 with TRBJ2-5; 7 bases map to TRBD1. This CDR3 is built from 13 residues. The V gene's germline CDR1 is SGHVS and CDR2 FNYEAQ. The J segment lost 5 bases and the V segment lost 6 bases, leaving 6 bases of the junction unmatched. The CDR3 DNA reads as TGTGCCAGCAGGCAGACAGGGTTGGAGACCCAGTACTTC. Amino acids: CASRQTGLETQYF.

A remark on this clonotype: A junction end diverges from the germline sequence, so it may reflect a read error. The rearrangement links TRBV11-3 to TRBJ1-6, with D hard to call. The CDR3 is 14 residues long. Germline V gives CDR1 SGHNT, CDR2 YENEEA. This CDR3 reads CAGSPMGWGSPLHF. For the CDR3, the DNA is TGTGCCGGCAGCCCGATGGGATGGGGTTCACCCCTCCACTTT.

This clonotype was seen a few times. J is TRBJ1-2 and V is TRBV19, with TRBD1 identical over 7 bases. This CDR3 is built from 12 residues. J lost 8 bases, V lost 9 bases, and 9 bases had no gene match. Per germline, CDR1 LNHDA and CDR2 SQIVND (reference sequence). The CDR3 is CASLRGFGGYTF. The CDR3 DNA reads TGTGCCAGCCTCAGGGGGTTCGGCGGCTACACCTTC.

The chain carries TRBV6-5 and TRBJ2-7, with D tentatively TRBD1 or TRBD2 (8 bases each). CDR3 length equals 17 residues. Germline CDR1 is MNHEY and CDR2 is SVGAGI. V dropped 4 bases and J dropped 5 bases, with 24 bases sitting between them. The CDR3 protein is CASSSTIGQGGGNEQYF. The CDR3 bases are TGTGCCAGCAGTTCGACCATTGGACAGGGCGGGGGGAACGAGCAGTACTTC.

The rearrangement joins TRBV12-3 or TRBV12-4 to TRBJ2-2, with D possibly matching TRBD1 (7 bases). V lost 6 bases, J lost 3 bases, and 14 bases lay in between. The CDR3 is 15 residues long. For the CDR3, the DNA is TGTGCCAGCAGCGAACAGGGGAGGCACACCGGGGAGCTGTTTTTT. Its protein product is CASSEQGRHTGELFF.

This clonotype was found a few times. V is TRBV7-3 and J is TRBJ2-3; 7 bases are a match to TRBD2. Germline V lookup: CDR1 SGHTA, CDR2 FQGTGA. This CDR3 is 14 amino acids long. V lost 3 bases, J lost 6 bases, and 6 bases stayed unmatched. In DNA form, the CDR3 reads TGTGCCAGCAGCTTGGCGGGAGTCTCGGATACGCAGTATTTT. This translates into CASSLAGVSDTQYF.

A few counts support this clonotype. V and J are TRBV6-5 and TRBJ2-7; unclear D gene. The CDR3 runs 14 residues. Germline CDR1 reads MNHEY; CDR2 reads SVGAGI. Trimming pared 5 bases from V and 2 bases from J, leaving 13 bases between. The CDR3 is CASSQKFFTYEQYF. The DNA of the CDR3 is TGTGCCAGCAGTCAGAAGTTCTTCACCTACGAGCAGTACTTC.

This clonotype came up many times. This sequence joins TRBV11-3 and TRBJ2-7, with D maybe TRBD1 (5 bases). The V gene's germline CDR1 is SGHNT and CDR2 YENEEA. The CDR3 consists of 13 residues. V was cut by 6 bases and J by 2 bases, with 11 bases left in between. In DNA, the CDR3 is TGTGCCAGCAGAGACAGCGACACCTACGAGCAGTACTTC. Encoded protein: CASRDSDTYEQYF.

This clonotype appeared a few times. V is TRBV6-5 and J is TRBJ2-7, with 11 bases matching TRBD2. The V gene end was trimmed by 8 bases and the J gene end by 5 bases; junction bases not matched to a gene: 14. Germline CDR1 reads MNHEY; CDR2 reads SVGAGI. This CDR3 has 16 amino acids. CDR3 region: CASRHLAGGVIHEQYF. CDR3 sequence (DNA): TGTGCCAGCCGGCATCTAGCGGGAGGAGTGATCCACGAGCAGTACTTC.

This clonotype was counted many times. This chain links TRBV24-1 with TRBJ2-7, with D uncertain. CDR1 and CDR2 (germline): KGHDR, SFDVKD. Trimming stripped 4 bases from V and 5 bases from J, with 11 bases between. CDR3 length equals 13 residues. In nucleotides, the CDR3 is TGTGCCACCAGTGACCCGCCGAAGGACGAGCAGTACTTC. Its translation: CATSDPPKDEQYF.

The chain joins TRBV28 to TRBJ2-7, with TRBD2 matching 7 bases. CDR3 size: 14 residues. V dropped 2 bases and J dropped 6; count of bases not matched to a gene: 7. Germline lookup yields CDR1 MDHEN and CDR2 SYDVKM. The chain's CDR3 is CASSLLGGSSEQYF. The CDR3 DNA follows: TGTGCCAGCAGTTTACTCGGGGGGAGCAGCGAGCAGTACTTC.

As DNA, the CDR3 is TGTGCCAGCAGCCAAGCGGCCGGGACTAGGGAGTACTTC. Translated, it gives CASSQAAGTREYF. The chain is built from TRBV2 and TRBJ2-5; 8 bases are shared with TRBD2. Per the germline V gene, CDR1 is SNHLY and CDR2 is FYNNEI. This CDR3 spans 13 amino acids. Germline trimming cut 6 bases from V and 12 bases from J; bases unmatched to any gene: 12.

This clonotype turned up a few times. This rearrangement joins TRBV5-1 to TRBJ2-2; D is uncertain. Deletions cut 0 bases from V and 7 bases from J, with 7 bases between. This CDR3 is 13 amino acids long. Looked up from germline, CDR1 is SGHRS and CDR2 is YFSETQ. CDR3 loop: CASSLAVGGELFF. The CDR3 DNA sequence: TGCGCCAGCAGCTTGGCCGTTGGCGGGGAGCTGTTTTTT.

The chain combines TRBV29-1 with TRBJ1-2; 11 positions agree with TRBD1. J lost 3 bases, V lost 4 bases, and 1 base had no gene match. Per germline, CDR1 SQVTM and CDR2 ANQGSEA. The CDR3 sequence is 13 residues long. CDR3 coding DNA: TGCAGCGTTGGGACAGGGGGCGACTATGGCTACACCTTC. This gives the protein CSVGTGGDYGYTF.

The chain combines TRBV5-1 with TRBJ2-7; 8 nucleotides line up with TRBD1. The CDR3 length is 13 residues. V gave up 4 bases and J gave up 3 bases; unmatched junction bases: 3. Per the germline V gene, CDR1 is SGHRS and CDR2 is YFSETQ. CDR3 in amino acids: CASSGDRFYEQYF. The CDR3 DNA reads as TGCGCCAGCAGCGGGGACAGGTTCTACGAGCAGTACTTC.

The chain carries TRBV7-2 and TRBJ1-1; maybe TRBD1 (5 bases). This CDR3 region has 14 residues. Per the germline V gene, CDR1 is SGHTA and CDR2 is FQGNSA. Trimming removed 3 bases from V and 3 bases from J, with 11 bases in between. Written as DNA, the CDR3 is TGTGCCAGCAGCTTGGACGCACAGGACACTGAAGCTTTCTTT. This sequence encodes CASSLDAQDTEAFF. Full variable domain (missing parts from reference TRBV7-2 and TRBJ1-1): GAGVSQSPSNKVTEKGKDVELRCDPISGHTALYWYRQSLGQGLEFLIYFQGNSAPDKSGLPSDRFSAERTGGSVSTLTIQRTQQEDSAVYLCASSLDAQDTEAFFGQGTRLTVV.

The chain carries TRBV7-4 and TRBJ1-1, with D tentatively TRBD1 (5 bases). The CDR3 covers 13 residues. Germline V lookup: CDR1 SGHVT, CDR2 SQSDAQ. V lost 5 bases, J lost 6 bases, and 13 bases lay in between. CDR3: CASSVGWGPEAFF. The CDR3 coding sequence is TGTGCCAGCAGCGTTGGGTGGGGCCCTGAAGCTTTCTTT.

This clonotype has only a few counts. The chain recombines TRBV2 with TRBJ2-7, with D unresolved. The CDR3 covers 11 residues. V was pared by 4 bases and J by 9 bases, with 10 bases between. Germline V gene sequence: CDR1 SNHLY, CDR2 FYNNEI. CDR3 protein: CASSGAPLQYF. CDR3 in DNA: TGTGCCAGCAGTGGGGCACCGCTGCAGTACTTC.

This clonotype occurred a few times. The chain carries TRBV10-3 and TRBJ2-1; 13 nucleotides match TRBD2. With V trimmed by 7 bases and J by 5 bases, 2 bases remained unmatched. The CDR3 runs to 14 residues. Germline V gives CDR1 ENHRY, CDR2 SYGVKD. The CDR3 DNA sequence: TGTGCCATCACCGGACTAGCGGGGGACAATGAGCAGTTCTTC. This sequence encodes CAITGLAGDNEQFF.

As concerns this clonotype: A junction boundary mismatches the germline segment, possibly from a read error. This chain links TRBV7-8 with TRBJ2-5, with 10 bases matching TRBD2. CDR1 is SGHVS, CDR2 FQNEAQ, per germline. This CDR3 comprises 14 residues. The CDR3 protein is CASSLAGAQGTQYF. CDR3 DNA sequence: TGTGCCAGCAGCCTAGCGGGGGCCCAAGGGACCCAGTACTTC.

In this sample, this clonotype turned up many times. The V gene is TRBV29-1, the J gene TRBJ1-1; D is possibly TRBD1 (5 bases). CDR1 and CDR2 from the germline V gene are SQVTM and ANQGSEA. Between the trimmed V and J ends, which lost 2 bases and 4 bases, there was a span of 14 bases. CDR3 length equals 14 residues. DNA of the CDR3: TGCAGCGTTGAAACTGCCGGGGGAGGCACTGAAGCTTTCTTT. Translation gives CSVETAGGGTEAFF.

This clonotype was seen ten or more times. The rearrangement uses TRBV5-1 and TRBJ1-1, with a tentative D call TRBD1 (6 bases). Per the germline V gene, CDR1 is SGHRS and CDR2 is YFSETQ. Trimming took 1 base from V and 1 from J, leaving 11 bases between them. The length of the CDR3 is 15 residues. The CDR3, as DNA: TGCGCCAGCAGCTTGTTCGCAGGGGAGAACACTGAAGCTTTCTTT. Protein product: CASSLFAGENTEAFF.

This clonotype was seen repeatedly, ten times or more. This chain uses TRBV12-3 or TRBV12-4 with TRBJ1-5; no clear D. The length of the CDR3 is 15 residues. V was cut by 3 bases and J by 0 bases, with 9 bases left in between. Here the CDR3 reads CASSFVGYSNQPQHF. CDR3 bases: TGTGCCAGCAGTTTTGTGGGGTATAGCAATCAGCCCCAGCATTTT.

The J gene is TRBJ1-5, the V gene TRBV12-3 or TRBV12-4; 9 bases align to TRBD1. With V trimmed by 5 bases and J by 2 bases, 4 bases remained unmatched. The CDR3 sequence is 15 residues long. The CDR3 loop is CASSTGGAGNQPQHF. The CDR3 DNA reads as TGTGCCAGCAGTACAGGGGGCGCCGGCAATCAGCCCCAGCATTTT.

The rearrangement uses TRBV10-1 and TRBJ2-3; 8 bases agree with TRBD2. Germline CDR1 reads WNHNN; CDR2 reads SYGVQD (reference sequence). V dropped 0 bases and J dropped 1; count of bases not matched to a gene: 3. This CDR3 contains 16 residues. The DNA of the CDR3 is TGCGCCAGCAGTGAGTCAACTAGCGGAGGCACAGATACGCAGTATTTT. Encoded protein: CASSESTSGGTDTQYF.